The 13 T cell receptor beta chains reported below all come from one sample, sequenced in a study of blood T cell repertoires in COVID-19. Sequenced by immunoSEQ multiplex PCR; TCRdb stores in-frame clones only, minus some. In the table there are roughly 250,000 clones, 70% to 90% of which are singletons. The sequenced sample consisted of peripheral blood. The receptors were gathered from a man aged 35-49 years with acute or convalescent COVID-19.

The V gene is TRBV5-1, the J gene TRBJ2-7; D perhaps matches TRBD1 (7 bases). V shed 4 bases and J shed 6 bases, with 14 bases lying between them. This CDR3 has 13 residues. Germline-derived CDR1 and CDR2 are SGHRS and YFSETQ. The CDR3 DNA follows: TGCGCCAGCAGCCCGGGGGCAGGGGGCGAGCAGTACTTC. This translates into CASSPGAGGEQYF.

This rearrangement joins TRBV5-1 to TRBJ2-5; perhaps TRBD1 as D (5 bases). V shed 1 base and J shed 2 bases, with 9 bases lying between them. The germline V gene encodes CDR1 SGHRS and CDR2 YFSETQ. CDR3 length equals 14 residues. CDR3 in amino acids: CASSLQGYQETQYF. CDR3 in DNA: TGCGCCAGCAGCTTGCAGGGATATCAAGAGACCCAGTACTTC.

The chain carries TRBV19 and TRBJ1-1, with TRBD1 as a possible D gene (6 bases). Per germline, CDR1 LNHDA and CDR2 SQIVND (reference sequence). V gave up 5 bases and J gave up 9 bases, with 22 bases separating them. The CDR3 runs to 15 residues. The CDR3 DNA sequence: TGTGCCAGTAGTCCAGACAGGACCTTAAATTTTAAAGCTTTCTTT. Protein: CASSPDRTLNFKAFF. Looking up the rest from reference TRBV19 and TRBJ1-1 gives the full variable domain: DGGITQSPKYLFRKEGQNVTLSCEQNLNHDAMYWYRQDPGQGLRLIYYSQIVNDFQKGDIAEGYSVSREKKESFPLTVTSAQKNPTAFYLCASSPDRTLNFKAFFGQGTRLTVV.

The CDR3 DNA is TGTGCCAGCAGTTCTCTCGAAGGGGGCGTAGCTTTCTTT. Protein: CASSSLEGGVAFF. This sequence joins TRBV6-6 and TRBJ1-1; 7 bases map to TRBD1. Germline lookup yields CDR1 MNHNY and CDR2 SVGAGI (reference sequence). The CDR3 runs to 13 residues. The J segment lost 10 bases and the V segment lost 4 bases, leaving 9 bases of the junction unmatched.

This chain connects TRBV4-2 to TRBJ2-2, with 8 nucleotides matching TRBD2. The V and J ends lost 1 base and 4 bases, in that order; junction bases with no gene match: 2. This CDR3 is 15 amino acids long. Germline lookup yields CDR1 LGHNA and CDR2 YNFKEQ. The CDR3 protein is CASSQAGGPTGELFF. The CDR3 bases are TGTGCCAGCAGCCAAGCGGGGGGGCCCACCGGGGAGCTGTTTTTT.

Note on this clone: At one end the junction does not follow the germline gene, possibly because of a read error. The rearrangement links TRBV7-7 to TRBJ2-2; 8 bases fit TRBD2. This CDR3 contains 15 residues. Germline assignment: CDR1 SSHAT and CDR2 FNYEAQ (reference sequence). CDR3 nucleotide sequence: TGTGCTAGCAGCTTTGGTAGCGGGGTCGCCGGGGAGCTGTTTTTT. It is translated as CASSFGSGVAGELFF.

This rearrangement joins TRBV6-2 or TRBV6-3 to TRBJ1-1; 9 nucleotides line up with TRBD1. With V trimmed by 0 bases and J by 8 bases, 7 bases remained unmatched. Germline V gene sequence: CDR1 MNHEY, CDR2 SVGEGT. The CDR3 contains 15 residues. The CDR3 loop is CASSYSGTGKGEAFF. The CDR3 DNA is TGTGCCAGCAGTTACTCCGGGACAGGGAAAGGCGAAGCTTTCTTT.

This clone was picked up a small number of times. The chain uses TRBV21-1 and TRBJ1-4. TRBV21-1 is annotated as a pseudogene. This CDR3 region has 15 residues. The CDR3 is CASSGREGRNEKLFF. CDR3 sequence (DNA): TGTGCCAGCAGCGGACGGGAGGGTAGGAATGAAAAACTGTTTTTT.

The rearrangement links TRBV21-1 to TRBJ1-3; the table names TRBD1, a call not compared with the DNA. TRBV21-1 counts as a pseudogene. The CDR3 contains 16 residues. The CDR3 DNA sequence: TGTGCCAGCAGCAAATGTCAGAATTCTGTCAAAAACACCATATATTTT. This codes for CASSKCQNSVKNTIYF.

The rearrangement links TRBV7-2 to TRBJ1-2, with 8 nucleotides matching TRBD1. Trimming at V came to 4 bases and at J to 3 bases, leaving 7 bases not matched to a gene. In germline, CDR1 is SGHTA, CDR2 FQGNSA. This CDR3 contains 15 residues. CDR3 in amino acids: CASSSDRVPYYGYTF. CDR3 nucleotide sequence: TGTGCCAGCAGCTCGGACAGGGTGCCCTACTATGGCTACACCTTC. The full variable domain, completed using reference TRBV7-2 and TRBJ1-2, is GAGVSQSPSNKVTEKGKDVELRCDPISGHTALYWYRQSLGQGLEFLIYFQGNSAPDKSGLPSDRFSAERTGGSVSTLTIQRTQQEDSAVYLCASSSDRVPYYGYTFGSGTRLTVV.

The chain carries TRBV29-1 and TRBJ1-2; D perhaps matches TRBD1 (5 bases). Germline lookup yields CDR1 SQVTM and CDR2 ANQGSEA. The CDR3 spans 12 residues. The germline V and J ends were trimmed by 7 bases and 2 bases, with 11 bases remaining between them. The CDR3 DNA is TGCAGCGCCCACCAGGGAAACTATGGCTACACCTTC. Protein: CSAHQGNYGYTF. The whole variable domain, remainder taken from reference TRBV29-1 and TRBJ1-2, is SAVISQKPSRDICQRGTSLTIQCQVDSQVTMMFWYRQQPGQSLTLIATANQGSEATYESGFVIDKFPISRPNLTFSTLTVSNMSPEDSSIYLCSAHQGNYGYTFGSGTRLTVV.

CDR3 sequence reads: CASRIGTGAYTGELFF. The CDR3 DNA follows: TGTGCCAGCAGGATCGGGACAGGGGCATACACCGGGGAGCTGTTTTTT. This chain uses TRBV7-8 with TRBJ2-2, with TRBD1 identical over 10 bases. The CDR3 contains 16 residues. The germline V gene encodes CDR1 SGHVS and CDR2 FQNEAQ. V shed 6 bases and J 3 bases; nucleotides not matched to a gene: 7.

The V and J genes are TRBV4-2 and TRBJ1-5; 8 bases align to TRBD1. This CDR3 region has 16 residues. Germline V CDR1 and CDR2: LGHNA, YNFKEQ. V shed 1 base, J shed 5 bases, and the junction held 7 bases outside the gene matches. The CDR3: CASSQVAGGRDQPQHF. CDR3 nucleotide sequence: TGTGCCAGCAGCCAAGTGGCAGGGGGCAGGGATCAGCCCCAGCATTTT.